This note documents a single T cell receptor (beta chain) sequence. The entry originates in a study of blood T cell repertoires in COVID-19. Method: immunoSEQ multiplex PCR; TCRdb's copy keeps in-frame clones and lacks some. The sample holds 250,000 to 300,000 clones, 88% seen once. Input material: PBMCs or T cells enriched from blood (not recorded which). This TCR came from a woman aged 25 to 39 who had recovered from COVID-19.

CDR3 sequence: CATSGGVGEKLFF. The CDR3 bases are TGTGCCACCAGCGGCGGGGTGGGTGAAAAACTGTTTTTT. The rearrangement joins TRBV15 to TRBJ1-4, with D unclear. V was cut by 5 bases and J by 7 bases, with 11 bases left in between. There are 13 residues in the CDR3. Germline-derived CDR1 and CDR2 are LNHNV and YYDKDF (reference sequence). The whole variable domain, filled in from reference TRBV15 and TRBJ1-4, reads DAMVIQNPRYQVTQFGKPVTLSCSQTLNHNVMYWYQQKSSQAPKLLFHYYDKDFNNEADTPDNFQSRRPNTSFCFLDIRSPGLGDTAMYLCATSGGVGEKLFFGSGTQLSVL.